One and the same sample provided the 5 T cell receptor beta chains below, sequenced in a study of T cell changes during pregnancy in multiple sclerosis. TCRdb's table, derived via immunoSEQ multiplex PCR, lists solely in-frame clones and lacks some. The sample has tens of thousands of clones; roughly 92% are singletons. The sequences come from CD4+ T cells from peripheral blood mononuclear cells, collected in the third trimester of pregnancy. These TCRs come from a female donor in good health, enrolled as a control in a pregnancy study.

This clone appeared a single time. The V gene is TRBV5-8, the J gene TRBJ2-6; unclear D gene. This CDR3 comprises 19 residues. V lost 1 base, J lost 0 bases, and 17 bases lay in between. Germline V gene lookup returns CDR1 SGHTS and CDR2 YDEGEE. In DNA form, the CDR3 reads TGTGCCAGCAGCTTGCTTTCCCTTTCTTACATCTCTGGGGCCAACGTCCTGACTTTC. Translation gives CASSLLSLSYISGANVLTF.

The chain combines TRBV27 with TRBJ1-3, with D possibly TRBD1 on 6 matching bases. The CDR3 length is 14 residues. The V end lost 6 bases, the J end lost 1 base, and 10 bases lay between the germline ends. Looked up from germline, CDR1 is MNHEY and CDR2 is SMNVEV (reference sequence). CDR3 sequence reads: CASRHTGSGNTIYF. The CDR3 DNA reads TGTGCCAGCAGACATACAGGGTCTGGAAACACCATATATTTT.

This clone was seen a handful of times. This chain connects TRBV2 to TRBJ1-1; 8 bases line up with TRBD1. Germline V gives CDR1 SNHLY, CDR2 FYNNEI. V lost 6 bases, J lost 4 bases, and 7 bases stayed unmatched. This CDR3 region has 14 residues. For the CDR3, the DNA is TGTGCCAGCAGAGACAGGGGCCTCGCCACTGAAGCTTTCTTT. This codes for CASRDRGLATEAFF.

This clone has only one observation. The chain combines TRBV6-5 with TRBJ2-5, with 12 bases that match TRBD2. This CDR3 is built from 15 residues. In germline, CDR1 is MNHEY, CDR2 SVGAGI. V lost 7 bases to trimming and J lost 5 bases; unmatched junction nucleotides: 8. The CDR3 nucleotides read TGTGCCAGCAAACAAAAGGGACTAGCGGGTGAGACCCAGTACTTC. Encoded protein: CASKQKGLAGETQYF.

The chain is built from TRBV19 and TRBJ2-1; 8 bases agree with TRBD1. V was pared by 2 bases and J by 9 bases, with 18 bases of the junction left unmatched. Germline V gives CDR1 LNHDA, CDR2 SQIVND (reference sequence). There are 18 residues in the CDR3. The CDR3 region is CASSISPSDRGLAGEQFF. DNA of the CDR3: TGTGCCAGTAGTATAAGTCCGAGTGACAGGGGACTGGCGGGTGAGCAGTTCTTC.